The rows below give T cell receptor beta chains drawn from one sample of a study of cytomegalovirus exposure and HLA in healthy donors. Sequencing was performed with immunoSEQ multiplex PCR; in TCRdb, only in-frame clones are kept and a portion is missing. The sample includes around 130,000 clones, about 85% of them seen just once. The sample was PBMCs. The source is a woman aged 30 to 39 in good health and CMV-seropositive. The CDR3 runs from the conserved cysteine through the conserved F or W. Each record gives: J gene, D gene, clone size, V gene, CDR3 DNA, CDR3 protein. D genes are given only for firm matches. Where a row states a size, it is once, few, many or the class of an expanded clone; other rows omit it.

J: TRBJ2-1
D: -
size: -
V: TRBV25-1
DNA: TGTGCCAGCAGTGGACCGGGACTCACCCCCCCCCATACCCCCGAGCAGTTCTTC
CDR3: CASSGPGLTPPHTPEQFF

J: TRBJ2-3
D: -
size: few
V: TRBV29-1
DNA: TGCAGCGTCACAGGGCTTTCCGGGGATACGCAGTATTTT
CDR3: CSVTGLSGDTQYF

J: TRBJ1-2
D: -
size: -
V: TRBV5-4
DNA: TGTGCCAGCAGCGTGGAGGGGGGGGTCTATGGCTACACCTTC
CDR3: CASSVEGGVYGYTF

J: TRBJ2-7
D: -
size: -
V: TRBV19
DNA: TGTGCCAGTAGTATGTCCCTATCCTCCGAGCAGTACTTC
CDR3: CASSMSLSSEQYF

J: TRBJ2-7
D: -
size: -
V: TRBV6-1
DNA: TGTGCCAGCAGTGGAGTGGAAGGCGGGGAGCAGTACTTC
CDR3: CASSGVEGGEQYF

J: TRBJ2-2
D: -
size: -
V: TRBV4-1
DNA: TGCGCCAGCAGCCATGCTTCTAGCGCCGGGGAGCTGTTTTTT
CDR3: CASSHASSAGELFF

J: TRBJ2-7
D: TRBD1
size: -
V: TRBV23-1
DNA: TGCGCCAGCAGTCGAACACAGGGGGCCGCCTACGAGCAGTACTTC
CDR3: CASSRTQGAAYEQYF

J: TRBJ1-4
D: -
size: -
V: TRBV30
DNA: TGTGCCTGGAGTGTCCACCTTAGTGAAAAACTGTTTTTT
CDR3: CAWSVHLSEKLFF

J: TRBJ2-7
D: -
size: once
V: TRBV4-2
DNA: TGTGCCAGCAGCCAAGAGGGTATAATTAAGAGGGATCCGAGGAGCGAGCAGTACTTC
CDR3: CASSQEGIIKRDPRSEQYF

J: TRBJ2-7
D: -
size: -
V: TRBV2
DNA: TGTGCCAGCAGTTTCACAGGGACCCCCGAGCAGTACTTC
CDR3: CASSFTGTPEQYF

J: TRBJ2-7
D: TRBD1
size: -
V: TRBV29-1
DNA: TGCAGCGTTAAATCAGGGGGCCTATACGAGCAGTACTTC
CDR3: CSVKSGGLYEQYF

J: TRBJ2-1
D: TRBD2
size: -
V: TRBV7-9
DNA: TGTGCCAGCAGCGAGACTAGCGGGGCCTACAATGAGCAGTTCTTC
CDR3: CASSETSGAYNEQFF

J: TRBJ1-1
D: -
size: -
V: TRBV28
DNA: TGTGCCAGCAGTTCCCCAGGTGGCAGGCGTAACACTGAAGCTTTCTTT
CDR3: CASSSPGGRRNTEAFF

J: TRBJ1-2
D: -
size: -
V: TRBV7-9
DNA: TGTGCCAGCAGCTCCTCAGACATACTAGGCGGCTACACCTTC
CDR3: CASSSSDILGGYTF

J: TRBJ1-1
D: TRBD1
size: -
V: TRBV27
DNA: TGTGCCAGCAGTTCAAACCAGGGGGTGGGCACTGAAGCTTTCTTT
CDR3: CASSSNQGVGTEAFF

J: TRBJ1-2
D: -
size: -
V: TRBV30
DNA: TGTGCCTGGGGTGGTACCCCCCCAACAGGGAACTATGGCTACACCTTC
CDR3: CAWGGTPPTGNYGYTF

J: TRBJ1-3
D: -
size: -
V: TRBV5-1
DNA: TGCGCCAGCAGCTTCGGGGACACCATATATTTT
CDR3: CASSFGDTIYF

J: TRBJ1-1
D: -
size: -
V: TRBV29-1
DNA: TGCAGCGTTGAATGGGGGGACGACACTGAAGCTTTCTTT
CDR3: CSVEWGDDTEAFF

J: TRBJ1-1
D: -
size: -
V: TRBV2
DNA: TGTGCCAGCACCGCAAAGGGTAGGGGCGGGAGCGCTGAAGCTTTCTTT
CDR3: CASTAKGRGGSAEAFF

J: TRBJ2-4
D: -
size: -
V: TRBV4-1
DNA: TGCGCCAGCAGCCAAGACGGGGGAATCCCAAACATTCAGTACTTC
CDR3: CASSQDGGIPNIQYF

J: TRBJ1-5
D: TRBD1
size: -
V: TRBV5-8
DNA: TGTGCCAGCAGCTTGAGTGTGACAGGGGGCCGGCAGCCCCAGCATTTT
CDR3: CASSLSVTGGRQPQHF

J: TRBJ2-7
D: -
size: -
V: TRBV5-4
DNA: TGTGCCAGCAGCTTAGCGGCAGCTAACTACGAGCAGTACTTC
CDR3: CASSLAAANYEQYF